The sequence of this TCR beta chain was determined in a study of cytomegalovirus exposure and HLA in healthy donors. With respect to this clone: As yet, its antigen is unknown.

Findings of the study overall: Further analysis, carried out later, found HLA-associated TCR beta chains more clonally expanded than equally common other chains. Sequencing likely caused a cluster of highly shared sequence variants. 164 TCR beta chains were listed as cytomegalovirus-associated.

Use of 60 Vbeta and 13 Jbeta primers characterized the PCR. Profiled with immunoSEQ multiplex PCR; TCRdb holds only in-frame clones, not every one. This specimen shows fewer than 75,000 clones; the ten leading clones hold 15%. The length of the CDR3 is 14 residues. Germline V CDR1 and CDR2: SGDLS, YYNGEE. V shed 4 bases and J 1 base; nucleotides not matched to a gene: 5. V is TRBV9 and J is TRBJ2-7, with TRBD1 matching over 7 bases. The sample taken for sequencing was PBMCs. This sequence originates from a boy under 18 in good health and CMV-seronegative. The CDR3 nucleotides are TGTGCCAGCAGCACCACAGGGGCTTCCTACGAGCAGTACTTC. Its translation: CASSTTGASYEQYF.